A single sample gave rise to the 16 T cell receptor beta chains below, sequenced in a study of T cell changes during pregnancy in multiple sclerosis. The assay was immunoSEQ multiplex PCR, and TCRdb's table has in-frame clones only and misses some. This table holds tens of thousands of clones, approximately 87% found once. Sequencing used peripheral blood, obtained after pregnancy. All receptors derive from a female donor in good health, enrolled as a control in a pregnancy study.

The chain combines TRBV2 with TRBJ2-1; 9 positions agree with TRBD2. J lost 5 bases, V lost 5 bases, and 7 bases had no gene match. CDR1 and CDR2 (germline): SNHLY, FYNNEI. This CDR3 region has 15 residues. The CDR3: CASSTLREGNNEQFF. The CDR3 DNA reads as TGTGCCAGCAGTACCCTGCGGGAGGGAAACAATGAGCAGTTCTTC.

This chain uses TRBV21-1 with TRBJ2-1; no DNA check was done on the table's D call, TRBD2. TRBV21-1 is annotated as a pseudogene. This CDR3 has 10 residues. The CDR3 region has the DNA TGTGCCAGCAGCAACGGTGAGCAGTTCTTC. Protein: CASSNGEQFF.

This sequence joins TRBV7-8 and TRBJ1-2, with D perhaps matching TRBD1 (6 bases). From germline, CDR1 is SGHVS and CDR2 FQNEAQ. The CDR3 is 13 amino acids. Trimming stripped 7 bases from V and 9 bases from J, with 18 bases between. The CDR3 loop is CASTMGGAASYTF. The CDR3 DNA reads TGTGCCAGCACCATGGGGGGGGCCGCCAGCTACACCTTC.

The chain employs TRBV7-6 and TRBJ1-1, with D unclear. CDR1 and CDR2 (germline): SGHVS, FNYEAQ. Trimming shortened V by 1 base and J by 1 base, and 19 bases separated the two germline ends. CDR3 length: 18 residues. CDR3 in DNA: TGTGCCAGCAGCTTAGAAGAGGGTACCGAGACACGGAACACTGAAGCTTTCTTT. Protein product: CASSLEEGTETRNTEAFF. The full variable domain, with the rest looked up from reference TRBV7-6 and TRBJ1-1, is GAGVSQSPRYKVTKRGQDVALRCDPISGHVSLYWYRQALGQGPEFLTYFNYEAQQDKSGLPNDRFSAERPEGSISTLTIQRTEQRDSAMYRCASSLEEGTETRNTEAFFGQGTRLTVV.

This clone was observed a single time. The junction shows a germline mismatch at one end, possibly a read error. V gene TRBV7-9 combines with J gene TRBJ1-2; D ambiguous. Germline CDR1 reads SEHNR; CDR2 reads FQNEAQ (reference sequence). The CDR3 is 14 amino acids. CDR3 sequence reads: CASSLREAGYGYTF. The CDR3 nucleotides read TGTGCCAGTAGCTTACGGGAGGCAGGCTATGGCTACACCTTC.

This chain uses TRBV5-1 with TRBJ1-1, with D uncertain. The CDR3 sequence is 17 residues long. The germline V and J ends were trimmed by 0 bases and 1 base, with 16 bases remaining between them. Germline values: CDR1 SGHRS, CDR2 YFSETQ. The CDR3 coding sequence is TGCGCCAGCAGCTTGGAGTACAGCCTCCTGGGGAACACTGAAGCTTTCTTT. It specifies CASSLEYSLLGNTEAFF.

The chain joins TRBV5-6 to TRBJ2-5, with 9 bases aligning to TRBD2. This CDR3 contains 14 residues. CDR1 is SGHDT, CDR2 YYEEEE, per germline. The V segment lost 5 bases and the J segment 11 bases; nucleotides outside the gene matches: 13. The CDR3 nucleotides read TGTGCCAGCAGAACGGGACTAGCCCCCGGGGAGCAGTACTTC. This gives the protein CASRTGLAPGEQYF. The whole variable domain, filled in from reference TRBV5-6 and TRBJ2-5, reads DAGVTQSPTHLIKTRGQQVTLRCSPKSGHDTVSWYQQALGQGPQFIFQYYEEEERQRGNFPDRFSGHQFPNYSSELNVNALLLGDSALYLCASRTGLAPGEQYFGPGTRLLVL.

The chain uses TRBV6-6 and TRBJ2-1; D unresolved. Trimming took 6 bases from V and 10 from J, leaving 10 bases between them. The germline V gene encodes CDR1 MNHNY and CDR2 SVGAGI (reference sequence). This CDR3 contains 11 residues. DNA for the CDR3: TGTGCCAGCAGCCCCTCGAGCGAGCAGTTCTTC. This gives the protein CASSPSSEQFF.

This clone appeared a single time. This chain joins TRBV19 and TRBJ2-2; 12 nucleotides agree with TRBD2. The germline gives CDR1 LNHDA, CDR2 SQIVND (reference sequence). J lost 0 bases, V lost 5 bases, and 7 bases had no gene match. CDR3 size: 18 residues. CDR3 sequence: CASSGRTSGKANTGELFF. CDR3 coding DNA: TGTGCCAGTAGTGGAAGGACTAGCGGGAAGGCGAACACCGGGGAGCTGTTTTTT.

This rearrangement joins TRBV25-1 to TRBJ1-2, with 9 nucleotides matching TRBD1. V gave up 4 bases and J gave up 2 bases; unmatched junction bases: 11. The CDR3 loop spans 17 amino acids. Germline lookup yields CDR1 MGHDK and CDR2 SYGVNS. The CDR3 region is CASSGTPGQGQNYGYTF. The CDR3 DNA reads as TGTGCCAGCAGTGGCACCCCGGGACAGGGACAAAACTATGGCTACACCTTC.

The rearrangement links TRBV6-5 to TRBJ2-7; 8 nucleotides line up with TRBD1. This CDR3 region has 14 residues. Trimming removed 2 bases from V and 3 bases from J; junction bases left unmatched: 3. The germline V gene has CDR1 MNHEY and CDR2 SVGAGI. CDR3 amino acids: CASSYRGQGYEQYF. The DNA for the CDR3 is TGTGCCAGCAGTTACCGCGGACAGGGCTACGAGCAGTACTTC.

This chain links TRBV6-4 with TRBJ2-2, with 8 bases matching TRBD2. This CDR3 spans 20 amino acids. Germline V gives CDR1 MRHNA, CDR2 SNTAGT. The J segment lost 8 bases and the V segment lost 3 bases, leaving 23 bases of the junction unmatched. CDR3 nucleotides: TGTGCCAGCAGTGAGACCCCTGTTGGGGGGACTAGGGGGGTGGAAGGGGAGCTGTTTTTT. Residues: CASSETPVGGTRGVEGELFF.

The chain has TRBV7-9 and TRBJ1-2; a possible D gene is TRBD1 (6 bases). This CDR3 contains 15 residues. V lost 2 bases and J 4 bases, leaving 14 bases between the germline ends. Germline CDR1 reads SEHNR; CDR2 reads FQNEAQ (reference sequence). CDR3 bases: TGTGCCAGCAGCTTAATGGGGGCCCCTCCCTATGGCTACACCTTC. Translating gives CASSLMGAPPYGYTF.

This rearrangement joins TRBV14 to TRBJ2-1; TRBD2 aligns across 9 bases. This CDR3 contains 14 residues. From germline, CDR1 is SGHDN and CDR2 FVKESK. V was pared by 1 base and J by 10 bases, with 5 bases of the junction left unmatched. The CDR3 nucleotides read TGTGCCAGCAGCCAAGGCGGGAGGGCGGGGGAGCAGTTCTTC. The encoded protein is CASSQGGRAGEQFF. Complete variable domain (other parts from reference TRBV14 and TRBJ2-1): EAGVTQFPSHSVIEKGQTVTLRCDPISGHDNLYWYRRVMGKEIKFLLHFVKESKQDESGMPNNRFLAERTGGTYSTLKVQPAELEDSGVYFCASSQGGRAGEQFFGPGTRLTVL.

A remark on this clone: A read error may produce the germline difference seen at one junction end. This sequence joins TRBV11-2 and TRBJ2-7; TRBD2 might be the D (6 bases). The CDR3 loop spans 15 amino acids. Germline-derived CDR1 and CDR2 are SGHAT and FQNNGV. CDR3 sequence reads: CASSFREAGSSEQYF. In nucleotides, the CDR3 is TGTGCCAGCAGCTTTCGCGAGGCGGGATCCTCCGAGCAGTACTTC. The whole variable domain, remainder taken from reference TRBV11-2 and TRBJ2-7, is EAGVAQSPRYKIIEKRQSVAFWCNPISGHATLYWYQQILGQGPKLLIQFQNNGVVDDSQLPKDRFSAERLKGVDSTLKIQPAKLEDSAVYLCASSFREAGSSEQYFGPGTRLTVT.

The chain combines TRBV29-1 with TRBJ1-2; D ambiguous. Deletions cut 4 bases from V and 4 bases from J, with 10 bases between. The CDR3 sequence is 12 residues long. Looked up from germline, CDR1 is SQVTM and CDR2 is ANQGSEA. CDR3 protein: CSVVPDSYGYTF. In DNA, the CDR3 is TGCAGCGTTGTACCAGACTCCTATGGCTACACCTTC.